The text below deals with one TCR beta chain. The data derive from a study of blood T cell repertoires in COVID-19. Study-level information: Researchers got acute and convalescent COVID-19 samples from the United States, Italy and Spain. In each case, the material was cDNA or gDNA derived from T cells, B-cell-depleted T cells, or PBMCs.

The Seattle site enrolled patients during active infection and followed them longitudinally. Under the authors' procedure: How many nucleated cells were present was estimated from reference gene primer amplification. Assay used: immunoSEQ multiplex PCR; TCRdb lists only in-frame clones, some missing. V and J calls and clone size are as listed in that table; D and trimming were resolved from the DNA. In the table there are about 270,000 clones, about 91% of which are singletons. Sequencing was performed on peripheral blood. This sequence was found in a young adult with COVID-19, enrolled during active disease.

The CDR3 DNA reads TGTGCCAGTAGTGCGACAGGGGGGCAAACTGAAGCTTTCTTT. Translating gives CASSATGGQTEAFF. The V call is TRBV19, the J call TRBJ1-1; 9 positions match TRBD1. V lost 5 bases, J lost 5 bases, and 6 bases stayed unmatched. The CDR3 totals 14 residues. CDR1 and CDR2 from the germline V gene are LNHDA and SQIVND (reference sequence).